This T cell receptor beta chain was found in a study of cytomegalovirus exposure and HLA in healthy donors (dated by TCRdb to 2015 to 2018). A note on the overall study: An earlier analysis of some 600 of the donors reported 276 Gb of sequence data and 117 million unique TCR beta sequences obtained from some 200 million T cells. Approximately 300 gigabases of sequencing data and around 85 million unique TCR sequences made up an early release that covered 500 to 650 HLA-typed donors. The genetic ancestry cluster associated with self-reported Caucasian donors included around four fifths of the roughly 380 genotyped donors. The study aimed to test whether signatures of past pathogen exposure could be identified by cataloging public T cell receptors. Using immunosequencing, the study profiled T cell repertoires from around 680 subjects and related those repertoires to cytomegalovirus serostatus. Along with the roughly 700-subject first cohort, a separate validation cohort of approximately 110 different subjects was used. To predict cytomegalovirus infection status, the study combined high-throughput TCR immunosequencing, statistical association of individual TCRs with disease status, and machine learning. A later analysis re-examined previously published TCR beta repertoires from more than 650 donors and added high-resolution HLA genotyping to investigate patterns of TCR occurrence. In the later analysis, no new phenotypic data were used to find candidate immune exposures; instead, reliance was placed on TCR beta sequences and their occurrence across donors. To decide whether each TCR beta V gene segment behaved as functional or pseudogenic, an earlier analysis of 587 of the donors relied on high-throughput TCR beta sequencing. Donor age, sex, ethnicity and CMV serostatus were compiled together with the repertoire data. A later genetic analysis took genome-wide SNP genotypes for 398 of the 666 donors and used that subset as a discovery cohort. Every repertoire in the discovery cohort had been generated on one and the same sequencing platform. Both class I and class II loci were covered by HLA typing, at four-digit resolution. The number of typed donors differed by locus: about 620-640 for A, B, C, DRB1 and DQB1; some 540 for DQA1; approximately 610 for DPA1; and some 450 for DPB1. Because of strong linkage in the cohort, 4 to 6 DR-DQ haplotypes were treated as single units for association and clustering. On average, around 240,000 unique TCR beta nucleotide sequences were sequenced per donor among 398 genotyped donors of the cohort, with around 19% of those sequences being non-productive.

Library generation was performed with the immunoSEQ multiplex PCR assay. The multiplex PCR relied on a mix of 60 forward primers for TCR Vbeta segments and 13 reverse primers for TCR Jbeta segments. Amplification of the CDR3 region of rearranged TCR beta genes was performed with a multiplex PCR assay on genomic DNA. The amplified TCR beta libraries were sequenced on the Illumina HiSeq System as 87-base-pair reads. Under the source paper's analysis protocol: In a later analysis, about 80 million unique TCR beta chains were counted across the roughly 670 repertoires, and approximately 9.9 million of these chains were shared by at least two donors. Raw reads were error-corrected and collapsed into unique sequences with a nearest-neighbor algorithm that merged closely related sequences to remove PCR and sequencing errors. V, D and J gene segments were assigned by aligning CDR3 sequences to IMGT reference sequences. For a sequence to be retained, at least a six-nucleotide match to both a V gene segment and a J gene segment was required. Rearrangements were classified as productive when the CDR3 lacked stop codons and remained in frame with V and J, and all other rearrangements were classified as non-productive. Following IMGT convention, CDR3 was defined as the stretch from the second conserved V-encoded cysteine to the conserved J-encoded phenylalanine. The earlier analysis of some 550 of the donors excluded any sequence lacking an unambiguous match to a single V gene segment. In an earlier analysis of approximately 590 of the donors, V segments were called functional above 56.7% productive rearrangements and were called segregating when the between-donor standard deviation exceeded 5%. To diagnose cytomegalovirus status from the catalog of TCR beta chain sequences, a statistical classification framework was built. V and J gene assignment, in a later analysis, came from comparing TCR nucleotide sequences with IMGT/GENE-DB human TR gene sequences. Using the TCRdist pipeline, a later analysis assigned CDR3 sequences along with most-parsimonious VDJ recombination scenarios. A later analysis defined each TCR beta chain by its CDR3 amino acid sequence plus V-gene family, and excluded reads lacking a unique V-gene family. A later analysis removed 592 highly shared, low-generation-probability nucleotide sequences to deal with suspected cross-contamination and a sequencing artifact. A later analysis calculated a clonal expansion index for each public chain from normalized within-repertoire ranks of inferred template counts. A later analysis computed generation probabilities with a VDJ recombination model fitted to out-of-frame rearrangements, and checked the results against IGoR. In a later analysis, TCR-TCR, TCR-HLA and TCR-CMV co-occurrence was scored with hypergeometric tests, and a repertoire-size bias correction was applied to TCR pairs. A later analysis estimated false discovery rates by permuting HLA or CMV assignments 20 times. In a later analysis, co-occurring TCRs were grouped using DBSCAN, with TCRdist sequence similarity added in when clustering inside HLA-allele-positive subsets. Repertoires with fewer than 30,000 or more than 120,000 public chains were left out of co-occurrence clustering, as were about 5 repertoires with anomalous nucleotide sharing. TCRdb retrieved this table from immuneACCESS and kept in-frame rearrangements only. Not all clones are present; in checked studies, unresolved V genes account for under half, and no reason is known for the remainder. That table gives V, J and clone size, and the DNA gave D and trimming. In this sample the table shows 95,000 to 150,000 clones, roughly 72% of which occur a single time. 4% of the sample comes from the top ten.

General conclusions and limits of the study: The sequencing pipeline was judged likely to have produced a cluster of highly shared sequence variants as a technical artifact. According to a later analysis, TCR association rates differed among HLA loci, with DRB1 alleles showing the most associated TCRs and HLA-C alleles showing the fewest. In a later analysis, HLA-associated TCR beta chains showed more clonal expansion and lower generation probabilities than non-associated chains that were equally common. In an earlier analysis of more than 500 of the donors, most TCR beta V segments appeared in productive rearrangements about 90% or about 30% of the time, broadly matching IMGT annotations. A further reported finding was that TCR beta sequences accurately predicted the HLA-A and HLA-B alleles for most subjects in the first cohort. Because HLA typing was unavailable for some donors at each locus, only the typed subset was used in association tests. When HLA alleles, especially DR and DQ, strongly co-occurred, TCR associations were difficult to assign to individual alleles. Three of the identified cytomegalovirus-associated TCR beta chains were confirmed in vitro to be specific for cytomegalovirus antigens. The presence/absence analyses assumed that sequencing depth was roughly uniform across donors, and that assumption may not be true. Most CMV-associated TCR beta chains appeared to be HLA-restricted in a later analysis, and the HLA associations seemed to be driven largely by CMV exposure. Correlated functional status among segregating V segments might be attributable to linkage disequilibrium, but an unknown experimental factor could not be ruled out. The only immune exposure information available for the cohort was CMV serostatus. Because counts were too low, some 17 rarely observed V segments, including chromosome 9 orphons, were left out of the earlier analysis of over 550 of the donors. It was suggested by the authors that the approach could potentially be generalized to other disease states and immunological phenotypes. The study listed 164 TCR beta chains as associated with cytomegalovirus. The 87-base-pair reads could not distinguish some IMGT-functional V segments, including TRBV6-2 and TRBV6-3, so those segments were excluded. In this cohort, only TCR beta chains were sequenced, and detectable features were limited by the absence of alpha or paired-chain data. The classifier was reported to diagnose cytomegalovirus status with high specificity and sensitivity in both the original cohort and the validation cohort. While some public TCRs were present in many individuals, most TCR sequences turned up only very rarely across donors. V-gene and J-gene trimming of TCR beta chains was associated with a missense DCLRE1C variant in a later genetic analysis, and the association was replicated in an independent cohort. At a false discovery rate of 0.05, a later analysis linked fewer than 20,000 TCR beta sequences to specific HLA alleles. Several of the top co-occurrence clusters appeared to be linked to parvovirus B19, influenza, CMV and Epstein-Barr virus, according to a later analysis. Compared with the approximately 700-donor mean, donors in an Asian-associated ancestry cluster had fewer N-insertions in productive TCRs, according to a later genetic analysis.

The cohort consisted of fewer than 700 healthy bone marrow donors. At the time of sampling, every cohort member was nominally healthy, though immune exposures that went unrecorded were likely present. The donor was CMV seropositive and belonged to the group of a few hundred seropositive cohort members. A peripheral blood sample was collected from each donor, and TCR beta sequencing was performed on peripheral blood mononuclear cells. The Qiagen DNeasy Blood Extraction Kit was used to extract genomic DNA from the blood cell samples. V sheds 5 bases and J sheds 3 bases, leaving 10 bases between their ends. CDR1 and CDR2, per the germline V gene (reference sequence), are GTSNPN and SVGIG. The CDR3 contains 13 residues, cysteine and phenylalanine counted. Only the CDR3 portion is preserved as DNA: 39 bases, with reading frame beginning at the first base. Points on this clone: The antigen this receptor binds is unknown. No quality values exist for individual bases; no much larger clone is one base distant.

This clonotype originated in a man in his forties or fifties in good health and CMV-seropositive. The V gene is TRBV30 and the J gene is TRBJ1-4, and the D gene may be TRBD1, 6 bases matching. Sequencing input: PBMCs. The nucleotide sequence reads TGTGCCTGGCAGGGGTGGGCTAATGAAAAACTGTTTTTT. Translated, it gives CAWQGWANEKLFF.